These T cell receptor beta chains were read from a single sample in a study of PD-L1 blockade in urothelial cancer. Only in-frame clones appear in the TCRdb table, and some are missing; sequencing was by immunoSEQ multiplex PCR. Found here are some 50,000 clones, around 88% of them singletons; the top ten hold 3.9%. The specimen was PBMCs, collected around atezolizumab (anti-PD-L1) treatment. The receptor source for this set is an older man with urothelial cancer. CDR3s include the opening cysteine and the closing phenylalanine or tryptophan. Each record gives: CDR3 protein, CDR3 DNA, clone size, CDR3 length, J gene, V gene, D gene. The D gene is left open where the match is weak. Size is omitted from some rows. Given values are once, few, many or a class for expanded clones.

CASRMGQFNEQFF,TGTGCCAGCAGGATGGGACAGTTCAATGAGCAGTTCTTC,NA,13,TRBJ2-1,TRBV6-5,TRBD1
CASSVGTSGRGEETQYF,TGTGCCAGCAGCGTAGGGACTAGCGGGAGAGGGGAAGAGACCCAGTACTTC,NA,17,TRBJ2-5,TRBV9,TRBD2
CASSQEAGLYEQYF,TGCGCCAGCAGTCAAGAGGCAGGGCTCTACGAGCAGTACTTC,few,14,TRBJ2-7,TRBV23-1,NA
CSASRAYEQYF,TGCAGTGCTAGTAGAGCCTACGAGCAGTACTTC,NA,11,TRBJ2-7,TRBV20-1,NA
CASSLGQAQGDTQYF,TGCGCCAGCAGCCTTGGACAGGCCCAGGGAGATACGCAGTATTTT,NA,15,TRBJ2-3,TRBV5-1,TRBD1
CSAPPDRATDTQYF,TGCAGCGCACCACCCGACAGGGCCACAGATACGCAGTATTTT,NA,14,TRBJ2-3,TRBV29-1,TRBD1
CASRYGGTDTQYF,TGTGCCAGCCGGTACGGGGGGACAGATACGCAGTATTTT,NA,13,TRBJ2-3,TRBV7-9,TRBD2
CASSLGGGVIYGYTF,TGTGCCAGCAGCTTAGGAGGGGGGGTTATTTATGGCTACACCTTC,NA,15,TRBJ1-2,TRBV7-2,NA
CASSELAGLSYNEQFF,TGCGCCAGCAGTGAGCTAGCGGGCCTATCCTACAATGAGCAGTTCTTC,NA,16,TRBJ2-1,TRBV10-1,TRBD2
CAISVGQVYGYTF,TGTGCCATCAGTGTAGGCCAGGTCTATGGCTACACCTTC,NA,13,TRBJ1-2,TRBV10-3,NA
CAISDGRESGNTIYF,TGTGCCATCAGCGACGGACGGGAATCTGGAAACACCATATATTTT,NA,15,TRBJ1-3,TRBV10-3,NA
CASSQVGQTSGLGGTDTQYF,TGCGCCAGCAGCCAAGTAGGACAGACATCGGGACTAGGGGGCACAGATACGCAGTATTTT,NA,20,TRBJ2-3,TRBV4-1,TRBD2
CASSLEGTGGPYEQYF,TGCGCCAGCAGCTTGGAGGGGACAGGGGGTCCCTACGAGCAGTACTTC,once,16,TRBJ2-7,TRBV5-1,TRBD1
CASSVRGRTEAFF,TGTGCCAGCAGTGTTCGGGGGAGGACTGAAGCTTTCTTT,NA,13,TRBJ1-1,TRBV6-1,NA
CASSPGRGGNYGYTF,TGCGCCAGCAGCCCCGGTCGGGGGGGGAACTATGGCTACACCTTC,NA,15,TRBJ1-2,TRBV5-1,NA
CASSFFSGRAVDTQYF,TGTGCCAGCAGCTTTTTTAGCGGGAGGGCGGTGGATACGCAGTATTTT,NA,16,TRBJ2-3,TRBV7-9,TRBD2
CASRRQGRGGYTF,TGTGCCAGCAGGAGACAGGGTAGGGGTGGCTACACCTTC,few,13,TRBJ1-2,TRBV6-5,TRBD1
CASSPDRGVRNTIYF,TGTGCCAGCAGTCCCGACAGGGGTGTGAGAAACACCATATATTTT,NA,15,TRBJ1-3,TRBV27,TRBD1
CASSPSGTGMGEQYF,TGCGCCAGCAGCCCCTCCGGGACAGGGATGGGGGAGCAGTACTTC,NA,15,TRBJ2-7,TRBV5-1,TRBD1
CASSGTGNQPQHF,TGTGCCAGCAGCGGGACAGGGAATCAGCCCCAGCATTTT,NA,13,TRBJ1-5,TRBV6-5,TRBD1
CASSLVGGDTDTQYF,TGCGCCAGCAGCTTGGTTGGCGGAGACACAGATACGCAGTATTTT,NA,15,TRBJ2-3,TRBV5-1,NA
CASSMTSGRDEQFF,TGTGCCAGTAGTATGACTAGCGGGAGAGATGAGCAGTTCTTC,NA,14,TRBJ2-1,TRBV19,TRBD2
CASSPGQGGNQPQHF,TGTGCCAGCAGCCCCGGACAGGGCGGCAATCAGCCCCAGCATTTT,NA,15,TRBJ1-5,TRBV7-6,TRBD1
CASSPGTSGAEQFF,TGTGCCAGCAGCCCTGGGACTAGCGGCGCGGAGCAGTTCTTC,NA,14,TRBJ2-1,TRBV7-2,TRBD2
CASSSSPYSNQPQHF,TGTGCCAGCAGCTCTTCCCCCTATAGCAATCAGCCCCAGCATTTT,NA,15,TRBJ1-5,TRBV7-2,NA
CASSARSGGNTGELFF,TGTGCCAGCAGCGCTCGAAGCGGGGGGAACACCGGGGAGCTGTTTTTT,NA,16,TRBJ2-2,TRBV9,TRBD2
CASSPGTGSYEQYF,TGTGCCAGCTCACCCGGGACAGGTTCCTACGAGCAGTACTTC,once,14,TRBJ2-7,TRBV18,TRBD1
CASSSSLSTDTQYF,TGTGCCAGCAGCTCGAGCTTGAGCACAGATACGCAGTATTTT,NA,14,TRBJ2-3,TRBV7-2,NA
CASSPTGRAGAGGYTF,TGTGCCAGCAGCCCTACGGGCAGGGCGGGGGCTGGTGGCTACACCTTC,NA,16,TRBJ1-2,TRBV5-6,NA
CASVPRGGETQYF,TGTGCCAGCGTCCCGAGGGGGGGTGAGACCCAGTACTTC,NA,13,TRBJ2-5,TRBV11-2,NA
CASSLEEGARNEQFF,TGTGCCAGCAGCCTCGAAGAGGGGGCGCGCAATGAGCAGTTCTTC,NA,15,TRBJ2-1,TRBV7-8,TRBD1
CASSPTRTGETQYF,TGTGCCAGCAGCCCCACAAGGACAGGGGAAACCCAGTACTTC,once,14,TRBJ2-7,TRBV7-6,TRBD1
CASSTPSTGNTEAFF,TGTGCCAGTAGTACCCCCTCGACAGGGAACACTGAAGCTTTCTTT,NA,15,TRBJ1-1,TRBV19,NA
CASGLAPSEQYF,TGTGCTAGTGGTTTGGCCCCTAGCGAGCAGTACTTC,NA,12,TRBJ2-7,TRBV12-5,NA
CASSLSSTGGGFF,TGTGCCAGCAGCTTGAGTAGCACCGGGGGAGGGTTCTTC,NA,13,TRBJ2-1,TRBV7-9,NA
CASSFTGGLGNQPQHF,TGTGCCAGCAGCTTTACAGGGGGACTGGGCAATCAGCCCCAGCATTTT,few,16,TRBJ1-5,TRBV5-6,TRBD1
CASGYGGGLTEAFF,TGTGCCAGCGGGTATGGCGGGGGCCTTACTGAAGCTTTCTTT,NA,14,TRBJ1-1,TRBV25-1,NA
CATTDRNTEAFF,TGTGCCACCACCGACAGGAACACTGAAGCTTTCTTT,once,12,TRBJ1-1,TRBV19,NA
CASSLAFGGANVLTF,TGCGCCAGCAGCTTGGCATTCGGTGGGGCCAACGTCCTGACTTTC,NA,15,TRBJ2-6,TRBV5-1,NA
CATSSSGRTYNEQFF,TGTGCCACCAGCAGTAGCGGGAGGACCTACAATGAGCAGTTCTTC,once,15,TRBJ2-1,TRBV15,TRBD2
CASSEGVKTGELFF,TGCGCCAGCAGTGAGGGGGTAAAGACCGGGGAGCTGTTTTTT,NA,14,TRBJ2-2,TRBV5-1,NA
CAISTGDTHEQFF,TGTGCCATCTCAACGGGAGATACCCATGAGCAGTTCTTC,once,13,TRBJ2-1,TRBV10-3,NA
CASSEYPTDPTDTQYF,TGTGCCAGCAGTGAATATCCGACAGACCCCACAGATACGCAGTATTTT,NA,16,TRBJ2-3,TRBV2,NA
CASSGTGRGYGNEQFF,TGTGCCAGCAGTGGGACCGGGAGGGGATATGGGAATGAGCAGTTCTTC,NA,16,TRBJ2-1,TRBV6-1,TRBD2
CASSLAPSGGTDTQYF,TGCGCCAGCAGCTTGGCTCCTAGCGGGGGCACAGATACGCAGTATTTT,NA,16,TRBJ2-3,TRBV5-1,TRBD2
CASSLSGEAAYGYTF,TGCGCCAGCAGCCTAAGCGGCGAGGCAGCCTATGGCTACACCTTC,NA,15,TRBJ1-2,TRBV5-1,NA
CASRETGFNQPQHF,TGTGCCAGTAGAGAGACAGGATTTAATCAGCCCCAGCATTTT,few,14,TRBJ1-5,TRBV19,NA
CASSSAGGLGANVLTF,TGTGCCAGCAGTTCGGCTGGGGGCCTTGGGGCCAACGTCCTGACTTTC,NA,16,TRBJ2-6,TRBV27,NA
CASSDSSSTDTQYF,TGTGCCAGCAGTGATTCTTCTAGCACAGATACGCAGTATTTT,NA,14,TRBJ2-3,TRBV2,NA
CASSLATGELFF,TGTGCCAGCAGCTTAGCCACCGGGGAGCTGTTTTTT,NA,12,TRBJ2-2,TRBV5-6,NA
CSATWAHEQFF,TGCAGTGCTACATGGGCGCATGAGCAGTTCTTC,NA,11,TRBJ2-1,TRBV20-1,NA
CASIPSGRTYNEQFF,TGTGCCAGCATTCCTAGCGGGAGGACATACAATGAGCAGTTCTTC,NA,15,TRBJ2-1,TRBV27,TRBD2